These 16 T cell receptor beta chains were all obtained from the same sample, sequenced in a study of CD8 T cells in ankylosing spondylitis (dated 2017 in TCRdb). Libraries were made using 5' RACE. Sequencing instrument: Illumina HiSeq 2500. TCRdb reprocessed the public reads (quality trimming at Q25 with fastp, clone calling with MiXCR) and kept in-frame beta chains. Rows are combined by CDR3 protein, so each entry shows the most common genes and DNA. In all, the sample holds around 100,000 distinct CDR3 sequences, and around 24% of those were seen once. Approximately 13% of the sample lies in the top ten. Sample: synovial fluid, either unsorted or a sorted T cell fraction (not recorded which). Every receptor here comes from a male donor with ankylosing spondylitis.

The rearrangement joins TRBV19 to TRBJ2-2; D assignment may be TRBD1 or TRBD2 (5 bases each). The ends were cut back, 6 bases at V and 7 bases at J, with 12 bases in the middle. Per the germline V gene, CDR1 is LNHDA and CDR2 is SQIVND (reference sequence). The CDR3 is made up of 13 amino acids. CDR3 DNA sequence: TGTGCCAGTAGCATTACAGGAGGCGGGGAGCTGTTTTTT. Encoded protein: CASSITGGGELFF.

This clonotype was detected only a few times. V is TRBV10-3 and J is TRBJ2-5, with D possibly TRBD2 on 5 matching bases. CDR1 and CDR2 (germline): ENHRY, SYGVKD. Deletions cut 8 bases from V and 2 bases from J, with 12 bases between. The CDR3 extends over 13 amino acids. The CDR3 DNA reads as TGTGCCATCGGGAGTCAGAAGCAAGAGACCCAGTACTTC. Residues: CAIGSQKQETQYF.

The V gene is TRBV10-2, the J gene TRBJ2-5; 7 bases fit TRBD1. The V segment lost 6 bases and the J segment 4 bases; nucleotides outside the gene matches: 5. Looked up from germline, CDR1 is WSHSY and CDR2 is SAAADI. The CDR3 runs to 13 residues. CDR3 DNA: TGCGCCAGCAGGGACAGGCTCCGAGAGACCCAGTACTTC. Amino acids: CASRDRLRETQYF.

The V and J genes are TRBV12-3 or TRBV12-4 and TRBJ1-5; D is ambiguous. The CDR3 sequence is 14 residues long. Trimming shortened V by 7 bases and J by 3 bases, and 13 bases separated the two germline ends. The CDR3 DNA reads TGTGCCAGCAACCCGGACGGATCCAATCAGCCCCAGCATTTT. It yields the protein CASNPDGSNQPQHF.

This clonotype was seen more than once but under ten times. This chain uses TRBV24-1 with TRBJ2-1, with D possibly being TRBD1 or TRBD2 (5 bases each). This CDR3 region has 14 residues. The germline gives CDR1 KGHDR, CDR2 SFDVKD. V was trimmed by 5 bases and J by 9 bases, leaving 16 bases between them. The CDR3 DNA reads as TGTGCCACCAGTGGGACCGGGACCTACGGTGAGCAGTTCTTC. It specifies CATSGTGTYGEQFF.

The chain recombines TRBV23-1 with TRBJ2-7; D ambiguous. TRBV23-1 qualifies as an ORF whose function is uncertain. The length of the CDR3 is 15 residues. V gave up 0 bases and J gave up 1 base, with 10 bases separating them. CDR3 DNA sequence: TGCGCCAGCAGTCAATCGTCCGGCTTATCCTACGAGCAGTACGTC. Its protein is CASSQSSGLSYEQYV.

This chain's CDR3 is CASSARTGGGTDTQYF. As DNA, the CDR3 is TGTGCCAGCAGCGCAAGGACAGGGGGAGGCACAGATACGCAGTATTTT. This rearrangement joins TRBV5-4 to TRBJ2-3, with TRBD1 matching over 10 bases. In germline, CDR1 is SGHNT, CDR2 YYREEE (reference sequence). V shed 4 bases, J shed 1 base, and the junction held 6 bases outside the gene matches. CDR3 length: 16 amino acids.

The J gene is TRBJ2-3, the V gene TRBV29-1; TRBD1 aligns across 8 bases. The CDR3 is 12 residues long. J lost 15 bases, V lost 6 bases, and 14 bases had no gene match. Germline V lookup: CDR1 SQVTM, CDR2 ANQGSEA. This CDR3 is CSVLRGQGALYF. CDR3 DNA sequence: TGCAGCGTCCTGCGAGGCCAGGGGGCGTTATATTTT.

This chain uses TRBV24-1 with TRBJ2-3, with D perhaps matching TRBD1 or TRBD2 (6 bases each). Germline CDR1 reads KGHDR; CDR2 reads SFDVKD. Between the trimmed V and J ends, which lost 3 bases and 2 bases, there was a span of 23 bases. The CDR3 sequence is 19 residues long. The CDR3 bases are TGTGCCACCAGTGATGCTGGGCGGTGGGGGGCGCGGGACACAGATACGCAGTATTTT. This translates into CATSDAGRWGARDTDTQYF.

J is TRBJ2-1 and V is TRBV29-1; 12 bases are shared with TRBD1. Trimming cost V 7 bases and J 4 bases; bases outside gene matches: 8. This CDR3 spans 15 amino acids. The V gene's germline CDR1 is SQVTM and CDR2 ANQGSEA. CDR3 in amino acids: CSAPGQGARYNEQFF. CDR3 in DNA: TGCAGCGCCCCGGGACAGGGGGCGAGGTACAATGAGCAGTTCTTC.

This clonotype occurred a few times. This chain joins TRBV7-9 and TRBJ1-1; a weak D match, TRBD1 (6 bases). The CDR3 consists of 13 residues. Trimming left V 2 bases short and J 4 bases short, with 8 bases between. Germline V lookup: CDR1 SEHNR, CDR2 FQNEAQ (reference sequence). The CDR3 DNA reads as TGTGCCAGCAGCTTACAGGGGCCCACTGAAGCTTTCTTT. It translates to CASSLQGPTEAFF.

This clonotype occurred many times. This chain links TRBV7-2 with TRBJ2-3; 10 nucleotides align to TRBD2. Germline-derived CDR1 and CDR2 are SGHTA and FQGNSA. CDR3 length: 16 amino acids. Losses at the gene ends were 3 bases for V and 4 bases for J; bases not matched to a gene: 7. This chain's CDR3 is CASSLSIAGGSDTQYF. The CDR3 bases are TGTGCCAGCAGCTTGTCTATAGCGGGAGGATCAGATACGCAGTATTTT.

The V and J genes are TRBV20-1 and TRBJ2-7; a possible D gene is TRBD2 (6 bases). V lost 1 base and J 0 bases, leaving 10 bases between the germline ends. Germline assignment: CDR1 DFQATT and CDR2 SNEGSKA (reference sequence). This CDR3 comprises 14 residues. Here the CDR3 reads CSARVEGGSYEQYF. In DNA, the CDR3 is TGCAGTGCTAGAGTGGAGGGCGGCTCCTACGAGCAGTACTTC.

A few counts support this clonotype. The chain uses TRBV5-1 and TRBJ1-1, with no clear D. The CDR3 spans 11 residues. With 5 bases removed from V and 5 bases from J, the gap between germline ends came to 7 bases. Germline lookup yields CDR1 SGHRS and CDR2 YFSETQ. The DNA of the CDR3 is TGCGCCAGCAGGGAAGAGACTGAAGCTTTCTTT. Translation gives CASREETEAFF.

This clonotype appeared many times. The chain couples TRBV27 to TRBJ2-1; D is possibly TRBD2 (6 bases). Germline V gene sequence: CDR1 MNHEY, CDR2 SMNVEV (reference sequence). Trimming stripped 8 bases from V and 3 bases from J, with 14 bases between. This CDR3 region has 14 residues. This CDR3 reads CASGRDFYYNEQFF. The CDR3 bases are TGTGCCAGCGGCCGGGACTTTTACTACAATGAGCAGTTCTTC.

The chain couples TRBV29-1 to TRBJ2-2, with D unresolved. The CDR3 sequence is 12 residues long. The V gene lost 7 bases and the J gene lost 3 bases, with 9 bases spanning the gap. Germline V gene sequence: CDR1 SQVTM, CDR2 ANQGSEA. CDR3 coding DNA: TGCAGCGCCTCTAGGGACACCGGGGAGCTGTTTTTT. As protein: CSASRDTGELFF.